A selection of T cell receptor beta chains follows, all from one sample in a study of Tregs in tolerant kidney transplant recipients. TCRdb keeps only in-frame clones here, not all; method: immunoSEQ multiplex PCR. The sample lists over 60,000 clones; around 90% were seen once. This specimen consisted of CD4+ T cells from blood, obtained before the transplant. The receptors were sampled from a human donor who received a combined kidney and bone marrow transplant. CDR3s include the opening cysteine and the closing phenylalanine or tryptophan. The D gene is left open where the match is weak. Where a row states a size, it is once, few, many or the class of an expanded clone; other rows omit it.

j_call d_call v_call clone_size cdr3_nt cdr3_aa
TRBJ2-1 - TRBV11-1 - TGTGCCAGTTCCCCAAGCCTTATCTACAATGAGCAGTTCTTC CASSPSLIYNEQFF
TRBJ2-7 - TRBV19 - TGTGCCAGTAGTGGTTTGTTGTGGGCAGCCACCTACGAGCAGTACTTC CASSGLLWAATYEQYF
TRBJ2-6 - TRBV5-1 - TGCGCCAGCAGCTTGGAATGGGCCTCTGGGGCCAACGTCCTGACTTTC CASSLEWASGANVLTF
TRBJ1-5 - TRBV18 - TGTGCCAGCTCACCGAACCCAGGGGCAGGTCAGCCCCAGCATTTT CASSPNPGAGQPQHF
TRBJ2-2 TRBD2 TRBV28 once TGTGCCAGCAGTCCCATAGCGGGAGTGCTGACTGGGGAGCTGTTTTTT CASSPIAGVLTGELFF
TRBJ2-2 TRBD2 TRBV10-3 - TGTGCCATCAGTGAGTCGGGGCAGGCTAGCGGGAGCGGGGAGCTGTTTTTT CAISESGQASGSGELFF
TRBJ2-1 TRBD1 TRBV7-3 - TGTGCCAGCAGCTCGGACAGGGGTAAGCAGTTCTTC CASSSDRGKQFF
TRBJ2-7 TRBD2 TRBV7-2 - TGTGCCAGCAGCTTAGGGGACTACGGCGAGCAGTACTTC CASSLGDYGEQYF
TRBJ2-3 TRBD2 TRBV7-2 - TGTGCCAGCAGTTATATAGCGGGAGGGCCCACAGATACGCAGTATTTT CASSYIAGGPTDTQYF
TRBJ1-3 - TRBV19 - TGTGCCAGTACCCATCCTTCAGGAAATGGAAACACCATATATTTT CASTHPSGNGNTIYF
TRBJ2-5 TRBD1 TRBV30 - TGTGCCTGGGGCCCGGGACAGGGGATAGTGACCCAGTACTTC CAWGPGQGIVTQYF
TRBJ2-1 - TRBV14 - TGTGCCAGCAGCCATCCGGGAGTATACTACAATGAGCAGTTCTTC CASSHPGVYYNEQFF
TRBJ2-3 - TRBV30 - TGTGCCTGGAACCGGGACATTACAGATACGCAGTATTTT CAWNRDITDTQYF
TRBJ2-7 TRBD1 TRBV27 - TGTGCCAGCAGTTTGGGGGACAGGGTGACCTACGAGCAGTACTTC CASSLGDRVTYEQYF
TRBJ2-4 TRBD1 TRBV15 - TGTGCCACCAGCAGAGGTCCCGGGACAGGGGAAAACATTCAGTACTTC CATSRGPGTGENIQYF
TRBJ1-2 - TRBV6-5 - TGTGCCAGCAGTTACTCGGGCCGGGGAAACTATGGCTACACCTTC CASSYSGRGNYGYTF
TRBJ1-1 TRBD1 TRBV5-1 - TGCGCCAGCAGCTCCGGACAGGTCCTAGAAGCTTTCTTT CASSSGQVLEAFF
TRBJ2-7 TRBD2 TRBV2 - TGTGCCAGCAATCCGGGAGGTGGCGAGCAGTACTTC CASNPGGGEQYF
TRBJ2-1 TRBD2 TRBV28 few TGTGCCAGCAGCACTAGCGGGGCAAGCTCCTACAATGAGCAGTTCTTC CASSTSGASSYNEQFF
TRBJ2-7 - TRBV6-7 - TGTGCCAGCAGCCCCCTCGAGCAGTACTTC CASSPLEQYF
TRBJ2-6 - TRBV2 - TGTGCCAGCAGTGAACTCGAGAGACAGGGACTGTCTGGGGCCAACGTCCTGACTTTC CASSELERQGLSGANVLTF
TRBJ1-5 - TRBV28 - TGTGCCAGCAGGGAGGATCGCAATCAGCCCCAGCATTTT CASREDRNQPQHF
TRBJ1-5 - TRBV28 - TGTGCCAGCAGCCTCGACAGTGGAGGGAGCAATCAGCCCCAGCATTTT CASSLDSGGSNQPQHF
TRBJ2-2 - TRBV28 - TGTGCCAGCAGTCTTAACACCGGGGAGCTGTTTTTT CASSLNTGELFF
TRBJ2-7 - TRBV6-5 - TGTGCCAGCAGTGCCCGAACAGGCGAGCAGTACTTC CASSARTGEQYF
TRBJ2-3 TRBD2 TRBV7-2 - TGTGCCAGCAGCCCCTCATTAGCGGGGACAGATACGCAGTATTTT CASSPSLAGTDTQYF
TRBJ1-5 - TRBV29-1 - TGCAGCACCCTGCGTAGGTACGGTCGGGGCAATCAGCCCCAGCATTTT CSTLRRYGRGNQPQHF
TRBJ1-1 - TRBV29-1 - TGCAGCGTTGAAGGACAGATGAACACTGAAGCTTTCTTT CSVEGQMNTEAFF
TRBJ1-5 TRBD1 TRBV30 - TGTGCCTGGAGTCAGGGGGGTCAGCCCCAGCATTTT CAWSQGGQPQHF
TRBJ1-2 - TRBV2 - TGTGCCAGCAGTGAAGAGTCAATGAGCAGGGGCTATGGCTACACCTTC CASSEESMSRGYGYTF
TRBJ1-1 TRBD1 TRBV7-6 few TGTGCCAGCAGCAAATGGGGCCGAGGACAGGGTGAGACTGAAGCTTTCTTT CASSKWGRGQGETEAFF
TRBJ2-5 TRBD2 TRBV27 few TGTGCCAGCAGTTTAGTCGGGAGGGCCCTAGAGACCCAGTACTTC CASSLVGRALETQYF
TRBJ2-5 TRBD2 TRBV28 - TGTGCCAGCAGTACTAGCGGGAGGGAGACCCAGTACTTC CASSTSGRETQYF
TRBJ1-3 - TRBV7-9 - TGTGCCAGCAGCTTCGGGGTTGGAAACACCATATATTTT CASSFGVGNTIYF
TRBJ2-2 TRBD1 TRBV19 - TGTGCCAGTAGTTTTCTCCGGACAGGGGGGACCGGGGAGCTGTTTTTT CASSFLRTGGTGELFF
TRBJ1-2 TRBD1 TRBV30 - TGTGCCTGGAGCCTAAGACAGGGAAGGGATGGCTACACCTTC CAWSLRQGRDGYTF
TRBJ2-7 TRBD1 TRBV6-5 - TGTGCCAGCAGTTACAACAGGGGCGCCTACGAGCAGTACTTC CASSYNRGAYEQYF
TRBJ2-1 TRBD2 TRBV27 - TGTGCCCCACCCACCCCTCCCGGGCTAGCGGGAGGGTCGAGCAATGAGCAGTTCTTC CAPPTPPGLAGGSSNEQFF
TRBJ2-1 TRBD2 TRBV27 - TGTGCCACCTTCCTTACTTCATCGGGACTACCCTACAATGAGCAGTTCTTC CATFLTSSGLPYNEQFF
TRBJ2-1 - TRBV18 - TGTGCCAGCTCACCCCTTGTGGGGAGAAATGAGCAGTTCTTC CASSPLVGRNEQFF
TRBJ2-5 - TRBV7-6 - TGTGCCAGCAGCTTAGGGGCGGAGGTCCAAGAGACCCAGTACTTC CASSLGAEVQETQYF
TRBJ1-1 TRBD1 TRBV10-3 - TGTGCCATCAGAACAGGGGCCGTCACTGAAGCTTTCTTT CAIRTGAVTEAFF